This TCR beta chain was sequenced for a study of control samples from healthy donors and cancer patients. The ends lost 4 bases at V and 6 bases at J; junction bases unmatched: 6. The CDR3 runs 15 residues. Germline CDR1 reads KGHDR; CDR2 reads SFDVKD. Sequenced by immunoSEQ multiplex PCR; TCRdb stores in-frame clones only, minus some. The table lists 150,000 or so clones, around 96% of them singletons. V gene TRBV24-1 combines with J gene TRBJ1-5; 9 bases align to TRBD1. Sequenced: blood. The clonotype comes from a man between 40 and 49 years old in good health. The DNA for the CDR3 is TGTGCCACCAGTGAGGCCGGGACAGGGAGTCAGCCCCAGCATTTT. Translating it yields CATSEAGTGSQPQHF.